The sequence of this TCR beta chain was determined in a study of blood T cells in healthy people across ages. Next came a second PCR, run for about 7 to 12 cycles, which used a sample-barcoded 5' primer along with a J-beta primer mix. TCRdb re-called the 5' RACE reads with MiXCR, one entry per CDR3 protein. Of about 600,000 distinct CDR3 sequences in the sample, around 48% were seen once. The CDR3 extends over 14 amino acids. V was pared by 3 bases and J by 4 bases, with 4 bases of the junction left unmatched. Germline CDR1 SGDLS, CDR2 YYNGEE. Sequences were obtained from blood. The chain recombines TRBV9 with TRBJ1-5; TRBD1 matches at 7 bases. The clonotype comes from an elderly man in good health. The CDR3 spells CASSAGQANQPQHF. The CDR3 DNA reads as TGTGCCAGCAGCGCCGGACAGGCAAATCAGCCCCAGCATTTT.